This is a list of T cell receptor beta chains from one sample in a study of T cell responses to AZD1222 COVID-19 vaccine. TCRdb's table, derived via immunoSEQ multiplex PCR, lists solely in-frame clones and lacks some. The table shows roughly 140,000 clones, with around 88% occurring only once. The specimen was peripheral blood, collected on day 0 of AZD1222 vaccination. Receptors were obtained from an adult in good health. Both conserved end residues are part of each CDR3. D genes are given only for firm matches. Clone sizes are given selectively: once, few, many, or a class where the clone is expanded.

cdr3_aa	cdr3_nt	clone_size	v_call	j_call	d_call
CASSLGQGIGVTEAFF	TGTGCCAGCAGCTTAGGACAGGGTATAGGAGTCACTGAAGCTTTCTTT	-	TRBV11-2	TRBJ1-1	TRBD1
CASSQGADSSF	TGTGCCAGCAGCCAAGGGGCGGACTCTTCATTT	-	TRBV4-2	TRBJ1-1	-
CASSLEAGVNEKLFF	TGTGCCAGCAGCTTAGAAGCAGGTGTCAATGAAAAACTGTTTTTT	-	TRBV7-9	TRBJ1-4	-
CASSPGLRGSSPLHF	TGTGCCAGCAGCCCCGGGCTACGGGGTTCCTCACCCCTCCACTTT	-	TRBV27	TRBJ1-6	-
CASSLPGSLEGSLFF	TGTGCCAGCAGTTTACCGGGATCGCTTGAAGGGTCACTGTTTTTT	-	TRBV28	TRBJ1-4	-
CASSFRGGGLDTQYF	TGTGCCAGCAGTTTTAGGGGTGGCGGTCTAGATACGCAGTATTTT	-	TRBV27	TRBJ2-3	-
CASRIPTEAFF	TGTGCCAGCCGCATCCCCACTGAAGCTTTCTTT	-	TRBV28	TRBJ1-1	-
CATSGQIQETQYF	TGTGCCACCTCTGGACAGATCCAAGAGACCCAGTACTTC	-	TRBV6-5	TRBJ2-5	-
CASSLVVLTSGRAYEQYF	TGTGCCAGCAGCTTAGTGGTCCTAACTAGCGGGAGGGCCTACGAGCAGTACTTC	-	TRBV11-2	TRBJ2-7	TRBD2
CASSSDRVIAAEAFF	TGTGCCAGCAGTTCGGACAGGGTGATAGCGGCTGAAGCTTTCTTT	-	TRBV6-5	TRBJ1-1	TRBD1
CASSSDGSWETQYF	TGCGCCAGCAGCTCGGACGGCTCTTGGGAGACCCAGTACTTC	few	TRBV5-1	TRBJ2-5	-
CASSQAPLRPLHF	TGCGCCAGCAGCCAAGCCCCCCTCCGGCCCCTCCACTTT	-	TRBV4-1	TRBJ1-6	-
CSVVGRISYNEQFF	TGCAGCGTTGTCGGGAGAATCTCCTACAATGAGCAGTTCTTC	-	TRBV29-1	TRBJ2-1	-
CASSPLAFWGAFF	TGTGCCAGCAGCCCCTTGGCATTTTGGGGAGCTTTCTTT	-	TRBV6-5	TRBJ1-1	-
CASSLTGAYGYTF	TGTGCCAGCAGTTTAACAGGGGCCTATGGCTACACCTTC	-	TRBV28	TRBJ1-2	TRBD1
CASSFSGLNTEAFF	TGTGCCAGCAGTTTCTCCGGCCTCAACACTGAAGCTTTCTTT	-	TRBV27	TRBJ1-1	-
CASSLTTGELFF	TGTGCCAGCAGCTTAACCACCGGGGAGCTGTTTTTT	-	TRBV7-3	TRBJ2-2	-
CASSQETQYF	TGTGCCAGCAGCCAAGAGACCCAGTACTTC	-	TRBV14	TRBJ2-5	-
CAWSVSAETQYF	TGTGCCTGGAGTGTATCGGCGGAGACCCAGTACTTC	-	TRBV30	TRBJ2-5	-
CSVMVSMNTEAFF	TGCAGCGTTATGGTGTCCATGAACACTGAAGCTTTCTTT	-	TRBV29-1	TRBJ1-1	-
CASSLVRTDTQYF	TGTGCCAGCAGCTTAGTCCGGACAGATACGCAGTATTTT	-	TRBV7-8	TRBJ2-3	-
CASRLEQYF	TGTGCCAGCAGGCTCGAGCAGTACTTC	-	TRBV27	TRBJ2-7	-
CASSSTSSGANVLTF	TGTGCCAGCAGCTCTACTAGCTCTGGGGCCAACGTCCTGACTTTC	-	TRBV7-9	TRBJ2-6	-
CASSVGSAGELFF	TGTGCCAGCAGTGTTGGTAGCGCCGGGGAGCTGTTTTTT	-	TRBV2	TRBJ2-2	-
CASSPSGAMGQPQHF	TGTGCCAGCAGCCCCTCCGGGGCTATGGGTCAGCCCCAGCATTTT	-	TRBV7-8	TRBJ1-5	-
CASSLGFGSPLHF	TGTGCCAGCAGTTTGGGTTTTGGATCACCCCTCCACTTT	-	TRBV28	TRBJ1-6	-
CASRVYAGELFF	TGTGCCAGCAGAGTTTACGCCGGGGAGCTGTTTTTT	-	TRBV6-5	TRBJ2-2	-
CASSEGLSRTTEAFF	TGCGCCAGCAGCGAAGGTCTTTCTCGGACCACTGAAGCTTTCTTT	-	TRBV5-1	TRBJ1-1	-
CASKENSGSSSYEQYF	TGTGCCAGCAAGGAGAATAGCGGGAGTAGCTCCTACGAGCAGTACTTC	-	TRBV2	TRBJ2-7	TRBD2
CASSAPVGLGVAYEQYF	TGTGCCAGCAGTGCCCCGGTCGGTTTAGGGGTAGCCTACGAGCAGTACTTC	-	TRBV6-1	TRBJ2-7	-
CASSRDRPNEKLFF	TGTGCCAGCAGCCGGGACAGACCTAATGAAAAACTGTTTTTT	-	TRBV7-9	TRBJ1-4	TRBD1
CAISPGTGGQETQYF	TGTGCCATCAGCCCCGGGACAGGGGGTCAAGAGACCCAGTACTTC	-	TRBV10-3	TRBJ2-5	TRBD1